This T cell receptor beta chain was identified in a study of blood T cell repertoires in COVID-19. Study in general: Samples came from the United States, Italy and Spain, spanning acute and convalescent COVID-19.

The CDR3 totals 13 residues. In germline, CDR1 is LGHNT, CDR2 FRNRAP. The ends were cut back, 7 bases at V and 0 bases at J, with 6 bases in the middle. TCRdb's table, derived via immunoSEQ multiplex PCR, lists solely in-frame clones and lacks some. The table includes approximately 20,000 clones, 89% detected once. The receptor was isolated from a human donor with active COVID-19. The donor label of this sample is uncertain. V is TRBV12-5 and J is TRBJ2-2; D not certain. Sequenced input: peripheral blood. CDR3 region: CASVLANTGELFF. The CDR3 DNA reads TGTGCTAGTGTCCTAGCGAACACCGGGGAGCTGTTTTTT. Combining the CDR3 with reference TRBV12-5 and TRBJ2-2 gives the whole variable domain DARVTQTPRHKVTEMGQEVTMRCQPILGHNTVFWYRQTMMQGLELLAYFRNRAPLDDSGMPKDRFSAEMPDATLATLKIQPSEPRDSAVYFCASVLANTGELFFGEGSRLTVL.